The 3 T cell receptor beta chains below come from one sample, sequenced in a study of T cells after yellow fever vaccination. Each CDR3 protein is one row after TCRdb ran MiXCR on the 5' RACE reads. This sample yields around 330,000 distinct CDR3 sequences, of which around 4% are seen a single time; 23% belongs to the top ten. The sequencing here drew on PBMCs, taken on the day of the yellow fever booster vaccination. These receptors were obtained from a man between 18 and 35 years old who received the YFV17D yellow fever vaccine.

The chain joins TRBV5-1 to TRBJ1-4; TRBD1 aligns across 7 bases. This CDR3 has 15 amino acids. Germline CDR1 and CDR2: SGHRS and YFSETQ. V trimming: 0 bases; J trimming: 2 bases; junction bases outside the gene matches: 1. CDR3 DNA: TGCGCCAGCAGCTTGGGGGACAGCACTAATGAAAAACTGTTTTTT. Translating gives CASSLGDSTNEKLFF. The full variable domain, its missing parts supplied by reference TRBV5-1 and TRBJ1-4, is KAGVTQTPRYLIKTRGQQVTLSCSPISGHRSVSWYQQTPGQGLQFLFEYFSETQRNKGNFPGRFSGRQFSNSRSEMNVSTLELGDSALYLCASSLGDSTNEKLFFGSGTQLSVL.

The rearrangement uses TRBV6-2 or TRBV6-3 and TRBJ2-7, with D unresolved. The CDR3 is 11 amino acids. V lost 2 bases and J lost 3, with 2 bases in between. The germline gives CDR1 MNHEY, CDR2 SVGEGT. The CDR3 nucleotides read TGTGCCAGCAGTTACGTCTACGAGCAGTACTTC. Its protein product is CASSYVYEQYF.

This clonotype was picked up many times. The rearrangement uses TRBV5-1 and TRBJ2-3; 7 bases agree with TRBD2. The germline gives CDR1 SGHRS, CDR2 YFSETQ. This CDR3 is built from 15 residues. After removal of 1 base from V and 5 bases from J, the junction contained 7 bases not matched to a gene. The CDR3 DNA sequence: TGCGCCAGCAGCTTGAGTCTAGCGGTGGGAGATACGCAGTATTTT. As protein: CASSLSLAVGDTQYF.